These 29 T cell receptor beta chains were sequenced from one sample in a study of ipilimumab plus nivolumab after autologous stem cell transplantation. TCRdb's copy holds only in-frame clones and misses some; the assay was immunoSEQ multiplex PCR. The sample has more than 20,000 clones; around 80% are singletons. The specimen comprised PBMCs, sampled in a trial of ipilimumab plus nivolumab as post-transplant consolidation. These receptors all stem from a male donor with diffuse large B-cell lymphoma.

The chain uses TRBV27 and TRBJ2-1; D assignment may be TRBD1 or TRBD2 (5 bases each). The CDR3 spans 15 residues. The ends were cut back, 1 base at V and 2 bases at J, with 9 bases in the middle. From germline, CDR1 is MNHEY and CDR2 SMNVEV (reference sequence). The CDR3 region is CASSLYGAPYNEQFF. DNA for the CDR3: TGTGCCAGCAGTTTATACGGGGCCCCCTACAATGAGCAGTTCTTC.

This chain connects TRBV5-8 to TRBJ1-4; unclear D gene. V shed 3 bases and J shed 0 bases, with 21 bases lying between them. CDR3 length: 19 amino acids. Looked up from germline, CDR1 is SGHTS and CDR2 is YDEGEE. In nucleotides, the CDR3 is TGTGCCAGCAGCTCCCTTCTGGAGTTATTTGGCGCAACTAATGAAAAACTGTTTTTT. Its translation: CASSSLLELFGATNEKLFF.

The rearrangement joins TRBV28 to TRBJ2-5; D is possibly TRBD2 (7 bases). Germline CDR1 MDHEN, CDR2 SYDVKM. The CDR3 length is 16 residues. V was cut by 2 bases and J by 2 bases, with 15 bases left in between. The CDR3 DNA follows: TGTGCCAGCAGTTTACCAGGGGTCGGGGGGCAAGAGACCCAGTACTTC. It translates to CASSLPGVGGQETQYF.

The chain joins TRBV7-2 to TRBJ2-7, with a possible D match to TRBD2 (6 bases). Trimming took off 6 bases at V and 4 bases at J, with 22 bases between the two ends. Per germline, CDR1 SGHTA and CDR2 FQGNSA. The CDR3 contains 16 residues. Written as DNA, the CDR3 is TGTGCCAGCAGTCAAGGACCGGGACTGACCCTTTACGAGCAGTACTTC. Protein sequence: CASSQGPGLTLYEQYF.

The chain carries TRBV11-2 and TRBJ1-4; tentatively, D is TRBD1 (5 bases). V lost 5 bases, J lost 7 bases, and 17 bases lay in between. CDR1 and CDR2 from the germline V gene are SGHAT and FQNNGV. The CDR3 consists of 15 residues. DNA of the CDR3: TGTGCCAGCAGCCCAAGAGGGGATTTCGGTGAAAAACTGTTTTTT. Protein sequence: CASSPRGDFGEKLFF.

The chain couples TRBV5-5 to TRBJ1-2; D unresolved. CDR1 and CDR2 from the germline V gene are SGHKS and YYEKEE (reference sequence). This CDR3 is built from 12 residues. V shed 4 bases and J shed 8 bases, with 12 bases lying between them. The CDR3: CASSPGAWGYTF. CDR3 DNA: TGTGCCAGCAGCCCCGGAGCATGGGGCTACACCTTC.

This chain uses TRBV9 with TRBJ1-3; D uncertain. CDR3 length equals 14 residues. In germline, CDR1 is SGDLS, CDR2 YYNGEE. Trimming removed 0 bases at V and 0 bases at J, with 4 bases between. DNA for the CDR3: TGTGCCAGCAGCGTAGATTTCTCTGGAAACACCATATATTTT. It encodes CASSVDFSGNTIYF.

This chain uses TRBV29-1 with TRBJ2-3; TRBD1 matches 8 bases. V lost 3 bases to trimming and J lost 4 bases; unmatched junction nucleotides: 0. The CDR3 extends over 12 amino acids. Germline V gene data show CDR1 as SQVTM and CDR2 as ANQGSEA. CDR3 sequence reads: CSVETGADTQYF. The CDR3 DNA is TGCAGCGTTGAGACAGGGGCAGATACGCAGTATTTT.

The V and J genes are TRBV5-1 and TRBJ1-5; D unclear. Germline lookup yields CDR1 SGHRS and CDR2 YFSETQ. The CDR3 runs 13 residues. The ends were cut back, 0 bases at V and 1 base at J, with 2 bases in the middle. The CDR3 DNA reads TGCGCCAGCAGCTTGGACAGCAATCAGCCCCAGCATTTT. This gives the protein CASSLDSNQPQHF.

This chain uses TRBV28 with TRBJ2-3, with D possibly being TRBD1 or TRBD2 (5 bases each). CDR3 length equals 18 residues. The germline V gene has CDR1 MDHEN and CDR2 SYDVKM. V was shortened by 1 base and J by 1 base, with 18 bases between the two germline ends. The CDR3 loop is CASSLFRLRGPGTDTQYF. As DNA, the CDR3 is TGTGCCAGCAGTTTATTTCGGCTTCGGGGCCCCGGCACAGATACGCAGTATTTT.

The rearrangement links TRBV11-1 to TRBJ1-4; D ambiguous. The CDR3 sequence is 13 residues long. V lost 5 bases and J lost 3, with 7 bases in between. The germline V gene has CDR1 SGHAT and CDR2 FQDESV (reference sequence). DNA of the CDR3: TGTGCCAGCAGCAAAGGACCTAATGAAAAACTGTTTTTT. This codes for CASSKGPNEKLFF.

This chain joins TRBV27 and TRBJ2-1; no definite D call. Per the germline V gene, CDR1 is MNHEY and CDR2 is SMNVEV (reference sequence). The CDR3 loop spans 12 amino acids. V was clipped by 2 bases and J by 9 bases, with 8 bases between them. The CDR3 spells CASSLRWGEQFF. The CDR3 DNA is TGTGCCAGCAGTTTACGATGGGGTGAGCAGTTCTTC.

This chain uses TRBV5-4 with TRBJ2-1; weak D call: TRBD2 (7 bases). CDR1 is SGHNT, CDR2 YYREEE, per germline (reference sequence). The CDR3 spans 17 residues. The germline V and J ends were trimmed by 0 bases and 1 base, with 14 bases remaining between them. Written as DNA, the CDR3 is TGTGCCAGCAGCTTGGTGCGCGGGGGCGGATCCTACAATGAGCAGTTCTTC. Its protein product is CASSLVRGGGSYNEQFF.

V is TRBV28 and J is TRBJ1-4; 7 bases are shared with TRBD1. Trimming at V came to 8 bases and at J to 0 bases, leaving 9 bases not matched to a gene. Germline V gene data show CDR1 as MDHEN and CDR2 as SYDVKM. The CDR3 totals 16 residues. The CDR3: CASRGGGFATNEKLFF. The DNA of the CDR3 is TGTGCCAGCCGGGGAGGGGGCTTTGCAACTAATGAAAAACTGTTTTTT.

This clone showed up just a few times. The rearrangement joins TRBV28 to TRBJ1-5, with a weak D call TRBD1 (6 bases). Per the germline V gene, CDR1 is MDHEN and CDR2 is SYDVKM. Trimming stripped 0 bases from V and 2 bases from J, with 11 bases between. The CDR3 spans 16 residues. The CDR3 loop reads CASSLWVGGRNQPQHF. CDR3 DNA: TGTGCCAGCAGTTTATGGGTAGGGGGACGCAATCAGCCCCAGCATTTT.

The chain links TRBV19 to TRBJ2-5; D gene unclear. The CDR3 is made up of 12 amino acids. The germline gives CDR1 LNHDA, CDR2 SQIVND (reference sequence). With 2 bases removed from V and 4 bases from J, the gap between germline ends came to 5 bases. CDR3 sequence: CASSINRETQYF. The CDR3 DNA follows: TGTGCCAGTAGTATAAATAGAGAGACCCAGTACTTC.

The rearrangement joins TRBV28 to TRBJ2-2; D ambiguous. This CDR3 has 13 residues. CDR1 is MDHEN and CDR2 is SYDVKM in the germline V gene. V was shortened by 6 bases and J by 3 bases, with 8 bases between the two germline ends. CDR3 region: CASSPGDTGELFF. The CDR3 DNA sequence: TGTGCCAGCAGCCCTGGGGACACCGGGGAGCTGTTTTTT.

In DNA, the CDR3 is TGTGCCAGCAGCTTGGTCGCAGCTTACTATGGCTACACCTTC. It codes for CASSLVAAYYGYTF. The V and J genes are TRBV5-6 and TRBJ1-2; D remains ambiguous. With 0 bases removed from V and 3 bases from J, the gap between germline ends came to 9 bases. The CDR3 has 14 amino acids. Germline V gene data show CDR1 as SGHDT and CDR2 as YYEEEE.

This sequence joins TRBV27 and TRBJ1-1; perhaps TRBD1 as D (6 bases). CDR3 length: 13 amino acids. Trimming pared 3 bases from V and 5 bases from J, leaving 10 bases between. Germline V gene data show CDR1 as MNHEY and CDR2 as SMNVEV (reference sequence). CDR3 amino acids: CASSLGTLTEAFF. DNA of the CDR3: TGTGCCAGCAGTTTGGGGACACTAACTGAAGCTTTCTTT.

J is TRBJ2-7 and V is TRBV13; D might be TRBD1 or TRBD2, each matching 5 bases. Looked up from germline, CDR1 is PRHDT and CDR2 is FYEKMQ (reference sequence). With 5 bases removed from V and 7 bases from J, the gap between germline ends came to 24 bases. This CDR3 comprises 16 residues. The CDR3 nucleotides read TGTGCCAGCAGCCTAACCCATGGGACCGGGTATGGGGAGCAGTACTTC. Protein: CASSLTHGTGYGEQYF.

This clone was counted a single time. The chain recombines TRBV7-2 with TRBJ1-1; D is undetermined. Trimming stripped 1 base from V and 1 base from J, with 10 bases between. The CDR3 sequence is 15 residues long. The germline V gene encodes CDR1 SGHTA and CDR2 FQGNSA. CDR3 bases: TGTGCCAGCAGCTTAGTGTCGATGGGGAACACTGAAGCTTTCTTT. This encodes CASSLVSMGNTEAFF.

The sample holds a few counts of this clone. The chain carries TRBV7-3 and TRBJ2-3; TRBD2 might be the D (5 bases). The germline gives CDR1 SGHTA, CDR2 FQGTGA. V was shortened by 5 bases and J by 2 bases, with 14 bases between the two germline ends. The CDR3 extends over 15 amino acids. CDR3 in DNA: TGTGCCAGCAGCCCTATGGGCGGGCCCACAGATACGCAGTATTTT. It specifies CASSPMGGPTDTQYF.

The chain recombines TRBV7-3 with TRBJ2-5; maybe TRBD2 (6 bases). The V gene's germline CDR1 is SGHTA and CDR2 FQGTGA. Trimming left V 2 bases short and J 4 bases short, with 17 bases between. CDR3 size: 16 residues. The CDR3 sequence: CASSLFGNMGGETQYF. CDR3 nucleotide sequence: TGTGCCAGCAGCTTATTCGGGAACATGGGGGGAGAGACCCAGTACTTC. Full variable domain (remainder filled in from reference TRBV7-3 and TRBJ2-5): GAGVSQTPSNKVTEKGKYVELRCDPISGHTALYWYRQSLGQGPEFLIYFQGTGAADDSGLPNDRFFAVRPEGSVSTLKIQRTERGDSAVYLCASSLFGNMGGETQYFGPGTRLLVL.

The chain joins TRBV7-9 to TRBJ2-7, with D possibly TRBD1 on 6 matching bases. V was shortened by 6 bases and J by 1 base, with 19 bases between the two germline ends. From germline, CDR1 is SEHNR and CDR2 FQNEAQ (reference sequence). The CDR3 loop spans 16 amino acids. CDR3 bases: TGTGCCAGCAGTTTCTTGGTCGCAGGGGCTTCCTACGAGCAGTACTTC. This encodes CASSFLVAGASYEQYF. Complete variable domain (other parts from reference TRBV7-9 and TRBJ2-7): DTGVSQNPRHKITKRGQNVTFRCDPISEHNRLYWYRQTLGQGPEFLTYFQNEAQLEKSRLLSDRFSAERPKGSFSTLEIQRTEQGDSAMYLCASSFLVAGASYEQYFGPGTRLTVT.

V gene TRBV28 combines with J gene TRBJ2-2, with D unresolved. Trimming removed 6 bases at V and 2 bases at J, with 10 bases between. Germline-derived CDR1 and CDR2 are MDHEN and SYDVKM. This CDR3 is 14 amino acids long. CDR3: CASRPDVNTGELFF. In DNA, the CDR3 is TGTGCCAGCAGGCCGGACGTAAACACCGGGGAGCTGTTTTTT.

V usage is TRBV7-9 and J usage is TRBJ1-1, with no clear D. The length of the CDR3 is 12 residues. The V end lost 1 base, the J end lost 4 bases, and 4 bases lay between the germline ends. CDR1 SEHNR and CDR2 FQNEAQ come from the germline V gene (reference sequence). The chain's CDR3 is CASSLGATEAFF. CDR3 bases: TGTGCCAGCAGCTTAGGTGCCACTGAAGCTTTCTTT.

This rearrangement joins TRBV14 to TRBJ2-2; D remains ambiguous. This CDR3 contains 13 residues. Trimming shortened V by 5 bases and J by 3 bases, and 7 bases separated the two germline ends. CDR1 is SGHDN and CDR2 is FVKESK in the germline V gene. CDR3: CASSYKYTGELFF. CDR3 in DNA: TGTGCCAGCAGCTACAAGTACACCGGGGAGCTGTTTTTT.

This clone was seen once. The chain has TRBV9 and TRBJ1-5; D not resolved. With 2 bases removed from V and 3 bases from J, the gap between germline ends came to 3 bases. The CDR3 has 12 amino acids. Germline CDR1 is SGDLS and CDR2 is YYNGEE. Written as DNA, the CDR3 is TGTGCCAGCAGCGTGAACAATCAGCCCCAGCATTTT. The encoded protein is CASSVNNQPQHF.

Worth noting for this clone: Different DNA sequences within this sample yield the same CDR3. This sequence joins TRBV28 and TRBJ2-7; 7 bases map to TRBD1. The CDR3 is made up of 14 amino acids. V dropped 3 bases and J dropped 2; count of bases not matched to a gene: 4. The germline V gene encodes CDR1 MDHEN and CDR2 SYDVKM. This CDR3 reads CASSFPGTAYEQYF. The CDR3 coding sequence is TGTGCCAGCAGTTTTCCCGGGACAGCCTACGAGCAGTACTTC.